A selection of T cell receptor beta chains follows, all from one sample in a study of shared clonotypes between healthy human individuals. The protocol was immunoSEQ multiplex PCR, while the TCRdb copy is restricted to in-frame clones and leaves out a portion. The table records approximately 1.1 million clones, 75% to 80% of them present only once. Sequenced input: memory CD4+ T cells from PBMCs. The receptors derive from a man aged 18 to 35 in good health. Some clones in this sample may be carry-over from other donors' samples. Each CDR3 is given with its conserved first and last residue. The D gene is left open where the match is weak.

>TRBJ2-1|TRBV5-7|.
CASSSIRGHEQFF
TGTGCCAGCAGTTCAATCCGAGGGCATGAGCAGTTCTTC
>TRBJ1-2|TRBV19|.
CASTGSSLYGYTF
TGTGCCAGTACCGGCAGCTCCTTATATGGCTACACCTTC
>TRBJ1-5|TRBV18|.
CASSIDSPNQPQHF
TGTGCCAGCTCAATCGACAGCCCTAATCAGCCCCAGCATTTT
>TRBJ1-5|TRBV7-2|.
CASSPQGLMEPQHF
TGTGCCAGCAGCCCCCAGGGCCTGATGGAGCCCCAGCATTTT
>TRBJ1-6|TRBV18|.
CASSPMGQDNSPLHF
TGTGCCAGCTCACCGATGGGGCAGGATAATTCACCCCTCCACTTT
>TRBJ1-1|TRBV27|TRBD1
CASSPGTGRVGAFF
TGTGCCAGCAGTCCCGGGACAGGGAGGGTTGGGGCTTTCTTT
>TRBJ2-1|TRBV7-9|.
CASSLAIYNEQFF
TGTGCCAGCAGCTTAGCTATCTACAATGAGCAGTTCTTC
>TRBJ2-7|TRBV18|.
CASSPLGRANEQYF
TGTGCCAGCTCACCCTTGGGCAGGGCAAATGAGCAGTACTTC
>TRBJ2-1|TRBV5-6|TRBD2
CASSTQATSGSFYNEQFF
TGTGCCAGCAGCACCCAGGCGACTAGCGGGAGTTTTTACAATGAGCAGTTCTTC
>TRBJ1-2|TRBV7-3|TRBD1
CASSPDPQGVNQYGYTF
TGTGCCAGCAGCCCCGACCCACAGGGGGTGAATCAATATGGCTACACCTTC
>TRBJ1-5|TRBV4-1|.
CASSQEGQLDQPQHF
TGCGCCAGCAGCCAAGAGGGGCAGTTAGATCAGCCCCAGCATTTT